These 24 T cell receptor beta chains were all obtained from the same sample, sequenced in a study of T cell repertoires in cytomegalovirus infection. TCRdb itself ran the reads through MiXCR, one entry per CDR3 protein. This table has about 400,000 distinct CDR3 sequences, about a sixth appearing once. Sequenced: PBMCs. These receptors were obtained from a human donor in good health (CMV status not recorded). Some clones in this sample may be carry-over from other donors' samples.

The rearrangement joins TRBV28 to TRBJ2-1; 12 bases agree with TRBD2. The V gene's germline CDR1 is MDHEN and CDR2 SYDVKM. The J segment lost 3 bases and the V segment lost 7 bases, leaving 10 bases of the junction unmatched. This CDR3 comprises 17 residues. CDR3 in amino acids: CASTSLAGGRLYNEQFF. For the CDR3, the DNA is TGTGCCAGCACTTCCCTAGCGGGGGGGCGCCTCTACAATGAGCAGTTCTTC.

V is TRBV15 and J is TRBJ2-2, with TRBD1 identical over 7 bases. The CDR3 spans 16 residues. CDR1 is LNHNV and CDR2 is YYDKDF in the germline V gene (reference sequence). The V segment lost 9 bases and the J segment 2 bases; nucleotides outside the gene matches: 12. CDR3 sequence reads: CATNRRTGINTGELFF. The CDR3 DNA reads TGTGCCACTAATCGACGGACAGGTATTAACACCGGGGAGCTGTTTTTT. Filled out from reference TRBV15 and TRBJ2-2, the complete variable domain reads DAMVIQNPRYQVTQFGKPVTLSCSQTLNHNVMYWYQQKSSQAPKLLFHYYDKDFNNEADTPDNFQSRRPNTSFCFLDIRSPGLGDTAMYLCATNRRTGINTGELFFGEGSRLTVL.

The rearrangement links TRBV15 to TRBJ1-1; the match to TRBD1 covers 7 bases. This CDR3 has 16 amino acids. Germline trimming cut 2 bases from V and 3 bases from J; bases unmatched to any gene: 9. Per the germline V gene, CDR1 is LNHNV and CDR2 is YYDKDF (reference sequence). The CDR3, as DNA: TGTGCCACCAGCAGACTACCGACAGGGACGGACACTGAAGCTTTCTTT. Translation: CATSRLPTGTDTEAFF.

This clonotype was recorded once. The chain employs TRBV10-3 and TRBJ1-1, with D tentatively TRBD1 (5 bases). The length of the CDR3 is 13 residues. V lost 8 bases to trimming and J lost 1 base, with 11 bases between them. The germline CDR1 and CDR2 sequences are ENHRY and SYGVKD. The CDR3 reads CAIQATANTEAFF. The DNA of the CDR3 is TGTGCCATCCAAGCGACAGCGAACACTGAAGCTTTCTTT.

This clonotype was found a few times. This chain joins TRBV27 and TRBJ2-2; tentatively, D is TRBD1 or TRBD2 (5 bases each). The CDR3 is made up of 19 amino acids. Between the trimmed V and J ends, which lost 2 bases and 5 bases, there was a span of 24 bases. Germline V CDR1 and CDR2: MNHEY, SMNVEV (reference sequence). The CDR3 protein is CASSLLVSLGVDVTGELFF. CDR3 DNA sequence: TGTGCCAGCAGTTTACTGGTCTCCCTGGGGGTCGATGTAACCGGGGAGCTGTTTTTT.

The chain has TRBV28 and TRBJ2-5, with 9 bases aligning to TRBD1. V was pared by 5 bases and J by 4 bases, with 11 bases of the junction left unmatched. Germline V lookup: CDR1 MDHEN, CDR2 SYDVKM. The CDR3 is made up of 16 amino acids. This CDR3 reads CASSPHRGLRGETQYF. The DNA of the CDR3 is TGTGCCAGCAGTCCCCACAGGGGGCTTCGTGGAGAGACCCAGTACTTC.

The chain joins TRBV20-1 to TRBJ2-1; D call uncertain. Trimming took off 5 bases at V and 4 bases at J, with 3 bases between the two ends. Germline V CDR1 and CDR2: DFQATT, SNEGSKA (reference sequence). This CDR3 has 10 amino acids. The CDR3 DNA sequence: TGCAGTGCTTGGTACAATGAGCAGTTCTTC. Protein: CSAWYNEQFF.

The rearrangement links TRBV20-1 to TRBJ2-3; D might be TRBD2 (6 bases). Germline V gives CDR1 DFQATT, CDR2 SNEGSKA (reference sequence). The V end lost 0 bases, the J end lost 4 bases, and 17 bases lay between the germline ends. CDR3 length equals 16 residues. DNA for the CDR3: TGCAGTGCTAGAGAGGCGCTAGCGAAAGGCTCAGATACGCAGTATTTT. This translates into CSAREALAKGSDTQYF.

The chain combines TRBV19 with TRBJ2-7, with TRBD1 matching over 7 bases. Unmatched junction bases numbered 9, after V lost 5 bases and J lost 5 bases. Germline-derived CDR1 and CDR2 are LNHDA and SQIVND (reference sequence). The CDR3 consists of 14 residues. Here the CDR3 reads CASSPTDRAHEQYF. For the CDR3, the DNA is TGTGCCAGTAGTCCTACAGACAGGGCGCACGAGCAGTACTTC.

The chain links TRBV3-1 to TRBJ1-5; D unclear. The V end lost 5 bases, the J end lost 3 bases, and 11 bases lay between the germline ends. Germline loops: CDR1 LGHDT, CDR2 YNNKEL (reference sequence). The CDR3 totals 14 residues. In nucleotides, the CDR3 is TGTGCCAGCAGCTTGAGACACTACAATCAGCCCCAGCATTTT. This sequence encodes CASSLRHYNQPQHF.

This clonotype appeared many times. The rearrangement uses TRBV7-8 and TRBJ2-7, with D perhaps assigned TRBD1 or TRBD2 (7 bases each). The V end lost 5 bases, the J end lost 2 bases, and 13 bases lay between the germline ends. The germline gives CDR1 SGHVS, CDR2 FQNEAQ. CDR3 length: 14 residues. The CDR3 here is CASSPGGAAYEQYF. CDR3 DNA: TGTGCCAGCAGCCCAGGGGGGGCGGCCTACGAGCAGTACTTC.

This clonotype was seen a few times. The CDR3 reads CASSVGLGGGGSPLHF. The CDR3 bases are TGTGCCAGCAGCGTAGGCCTCGGGGGTGGGGGTTCACCCCTCCACTTT. The V and J genes are TRBV2 and TRBJ1-6, with D maybe TRBD1 (5 bases). The CDR3 loop spans 16 amino acids. Per germline, CDR1 SNHLY and CDR2 FYNNEI. Deletions cut 6 bases from V and 9 bases from J, with 21 bases between.

The chain joins TRBV6-5 to TRBJ2-1; D perhaps matches TRBD2 (6 bases). Looked up from germline, CDR1 is MNHEY and CDR2 is SVGAGI. This CDR3 spans 14 amino acids. V was cut by 2 bases and J by 7 bases, with 12 bases left in between. The CDR3: CASSYIAEENEQFF. The CDR3 DNA is TGTGCCAGCAGTTACATAGCGGAGGAGAATGAGCAGTTCTTC.

This clonotype was found many times. The genes are TRBV7-2 and TRBJ1-5; tentative D call: TRBD1 (5 bases). This CDR3 region has 13 residues. The V end was cut by 8 bases, the J end by 0 bases, with 8 bases between. Germline CDR1 SGHTA, CDR2 FQGNSA. This CDR3 reads CASAGYSNQPQHF. Written as DNA, the CDR3 is TGTGCCAGCGCAGGGTATAGCAATCAGCCCCAGCATTTT. The entire variable domain, with the rest obtained from reference TRBV7-2 and TRBJ1-5, is as follows: GAGVSQSPSNKVTEKGKDVELRCDPISGHTALYWYRQSLGQGLEFLIYFQGNSAPDKSGLPSDRFSAERTGGSVSTLTIQRTQQEDSAVYLCASAGYSNQPQHFGDGTRLSIL.

This chain joins TRBV16 and TRBJ2-7; D may correspond to TRBD1 or TRBD2 (6 bases each). The CDR3 sequence is 15 residues long. CDR1 KGHSY and CDR2 FQNENV come from the germline V gene. The V end lost 0 bases, the J end lost 4 bases, and 13 bases lay between the germline ends. The CDR3 region has the DNA TGTGCCAGCAGCCAATCGGGCGGGACACTTTACGAGCAGTACTTC. This encodes CASSQSGGTLYEQYF.

V usage is TRBV20-1 and J usage is TRBJ1-5; 7 nucleotides agree with TRBD1. The CDR3 has 19 residues. From germline, CDR1 is DFQATT and CDR2 SNEGSKA (reference sequence). Trimming at V came to 3 bases and at J to 6 bases, leaving 23 bases not matched to a gene. This chain's CDR3 is CSARSIRDRIFHLGQPQHF. CDR3 DNA: TGCAGTGCTAGGAGCATCAGGGACAGAATTTTTCACCTGGGTCAGCCCCAGCATTTT.

This chain links TRBV7-9 with TRBJ1-2, with 7 nucleotides matching TRBD1. Germline V gene sequence: CDR1 SEHNR, CDR2 FQNEAQ (reference sequence). After removal of 4 bases from V and 8 bases from J, the junction contained 10 bases not matched to a gene. The CDR3 has 14 amino acids. CDR3 nucleotide sequence: TGTGCCAGCAGCTCCACAGGGGTTGGTCGGGGCTACACCTTC. Translating it yields CASSSTGVGRGYTF.

This clonotype appeared many times. The chain combines TRBV7-2 with TRBJ2-2; D remains unclear. With 7 bases removed from V and 7 bases from J, the gap between germline ends came to 19 bases. This CDR3 has 15 residues. Looked up from germline, CDR1 is SGHTA and CDR2 is FQGNSA. CDR3 bases: TGTGCCAGCACCTCAGGTGGGCCAACGAGCGGGGAGCTGTTTTTT. Residues: CASTSGGPTSGELFF.

At least ten counts were recorded for this clonotype. CDR3 residues: CASSLRTTGEAFF. The CDR3 coding sequence is TGTGCCAGCAGTTTGAGGACGACGGGTGAAGCTTTCTTT. V and J are TRBV28 and TRBJ1-1; D remains unclear. Per germline, CDR1 MDHEN and CDR2 SYDVKM. Trimming cost V 3 bases and J 7 bases, with 12 bases left between them. The CDR3 totals 13 residues.

The chain links TRBV5-5 to TRBJ1-2; 8 positions match TRBD1. The CDR3 has 16 amino acids. Germline values: CDR1 SGHKS, CDR2 YYEKEE (reference sequence). V shed 5 bases and J 0 bases; nucleotides not matched to a gene: 9. CDR3 in amino acids: CASSSGTGLTNYGYTF. The CDR3 nucleotides read TGTGCCAGCAGTAGTGGGACAGGACTAACTAACTATGGCTACACCTTC.

This chain uses TRBV7-6 with TRBJ2-1, with TRBD2 identical over 7 bases. The CDR3 runs to 17 residues. The V gene end was trimmed by 2 bases and the J gene end by 4 bases; junction bases not matched to a gene: 11. The germline V gene encodes CDR1 SGHVS and CDR2 FNYEAQ. The CDR3 bases are TGTGCCAGCAGCTTACTCCGAGCGGAGGGAGGGTACAATGAGCAGTTCTTC. This gives the protein CASSLLRAEGGYNEQFF.

This clonotype was seen a few times. The chain has TRBV3-1 and TRBJ2-7, with D perhaps assigned TRBD1 or TRBD2 (6 bases each). Trimming took off 4 bases at V and 3 bases at J, with 16 bases between the two ends. The CDR3 covers 15 residues. Germline loops: CDR1 LGHDT, CDR2 YNNKEL (reference sequence). CDR3 nucleotide sequence: TGTGCCAGCAGCCGGGAAGAGGGGGGCGACTACGAGCAGTACTTC. This translates into CASSREEGGDYEQYF.

There are a few counts of this clonotype. The rearrangement links TRBV5-1 to TRBJ1-5; D perhaps matches TRBD1 (5 bases). There are 18 residues in the CDR3. The V and J ends lost 4 bases and 2 bases respectively, with 22 bases between them. Germline CDR1 and CDR2: SGHRS and YFSETQ. CDR3 protein: CASSPSYGGDGRNQPQHF. CDR3 nucleotide sequence: TGCGCCAGCAGCCCGAGCTACGGAGGGGATGGGCGCAATCAGCCCCAGCATTTT.

This clonotype was seen at least ten times. V usage is TRBV7-2 and J usage is TRBJ1-2; D gene uncertain. This CDR3 is built from 13 residues. The V end lost 1 base, the J end lost 6 bases, and 9 bases lay between the germline ends. From germline, CDR1 is SGHTA and CDR2 FQGNSA. The CDR3 nucleotides are TGTGCCAGCAGCTTAGATAGGTCGGATGGCTACACCTTC. Translating gives CASSLDRSDGYTF. Using reference TRBV7-2 and TRBJ1-2 for the parts outside the CDR3, the full variable domain is GAGVSQSPSNKVTEKGKDVELRCDPISGHTALYWYRQSLGQGLEFLIYFQGNSAPDKSGLPSDRFSAERTGGSVSTLTIQRTQQEDSAVYLCASSLDRSDGYTFGSGTRLTVV.